One and the same sample provided the 27 T cell receptor beta chains below, sequenced in a study of shared clonotypes between healthy human individuals. Sequenced by immunoSEQ multiplex PCR; TCRdb stores in-frame clones only, minus some. This sample has 950,000 to 1,200,000 clones, with around 77% found just once. The sequenced sample was memory CD4+ T cells from PBMCs. Regarding subset: CD45RA-negative fraction. The receptors derive from a man between 18 and 29 years old in good health. Some clones in this sample may be carry-over from other donors' samples.

Comments on this clone: This CDR3 is also generated by other DNA sequences in the sample. The CDR3 reads CASSIVGGETQYF. CDR3 in DNA: TGTGCCAGTAGTATAGTGGGGGGAGAGACCCAGTACTTC. The rearrangement joins TRBV19 to TRBJ2-5; TRBD2 is a possible D gene (6 bases). Germline V gene data show CDR1 as LNHDA and CDR2 as SQIVND (reference sequence). This CDR3 has 13 amino acids. Between the trimmed V and J ends, which lost 1 base and 4 bases, there was a span of 7 bases.

The genes are TRBV28 and TRBJ2-2; tentative D call: TRBD2 (7 bases). Germline V gene data show CDR1 as MDHEN and CDR2 as SYDVKM. Trimming took 7 bases from V and 8 from J, leaving 20 bases between them. The CDR3 extends over 15 amino acids. CDR3 sequence: CASTIGGATSGELFF. DNA for the CDR3: TGTGCCAGCACCATAGGGGGGGCTACGTCTGGGGAGCTGTTTTTT.

The chain couples TRBV2 to TRBJ2-7; TRBD2 agrees at 16 bases. This CDR3 spans 17 amino acids. Germline V gene lookup returns CDR1 SNHLY and CDR2 FYNNEI. Trimming took 4 bases from V and 4 from J; bases not matched to a gene: 7. The CDR3 protein is CASSAGTSGRASYEQYF. CDR3 nucleotide sequence: TGTGCCAGCAGTGCCGGGACTAGCGGGAGGGCCTCTTACGAGCAGTACTTC.

A single count supports this clone. This rearrangement joins TRBV2 to TRBJ1-4, with a tentative D call TRBD1 (5 bases). V was clipped by 3 bases and J by 8 bases, with 10 bases between them. Germline loops: CDR1 SNHLY, CDR2 FYNNEI. The CDR3 spans 13 residues. The CDR3 bases are TGTGCCAGCAGTGACAGGGCTAGGGAAAAACTGTTTTTT. It yields the protein CASSDRAREKLFF. Full variable domain (missing parts from reference TRBV2 and TRBJ1-4): EPEVTQTPSHQVTQMGQEVILRCVPISNHLYFYWYRQILGQKVEFLVSFYNNEISEKSEIFDDQFSVERPDGSNFTLKIRSTKLEDSAMYFCASSDRAREKLFFGSGTQLSVL.

The chain links TRBV30 to TRBJ1-1; perhaps TRBD1 as D (6 bases). CDR1 is GTSNPN, CDR2 SVGIG, per germline (reference sequence). Trimming shortened V by 4 bases and J by 5 bases, and 20 bases separated the two germline ends. The CDR3 loop spans 15 amino acids. The chain's CDR3 is CAWTVGGQGGTEAFF. CDR3 nucleotides: TGTGCCTGGACCGTAGGGGGGCAGGGCGGTACTGAAGCTTTCTTT.

The chain is built from TRBV5-3 and TRBJ2-2; 8 bases align to TRBD2. TRBV5-3 is an ORF for which the function is uncertain. Unmatched junction bases numbered 4, after V lost 0 bases and J lost 0 bases. CDR3 length equals 17 residues. CDR3 in amino acids: CARSLAGGLANTGELFF. In DNA, the CDR3 is TGTGCCAGAAGCTTGGCCGGGGGACTAGCGAACACCGGGGAGCTGTTTTTT.

The chain has TRBV6-7 and TRBJ2-7; no clear D gene. TRBV6-7 falls under the ORF class, with uncertain function. V dropped 3 bases and J dropped 4 bases, with 13 bases sitting between them. CDR3 length equals 14 residues. CDR3 coding DNA: TGTGCCAGCAGTTATCCGCCTGGGTTATACGAGCAGTACTTC. Amino acids: CASSYPPGLYEQYF.

A word on this clone: This specimen includes other DNA sequences encoding the same CDR3. This chain uses TRBV5-1 with TRBJ2-1, with TRBD2 identical over 12 bases. CDR1 and CDR2 (germline): SGHRS, YFSETQ. CDR3 length: 14 amino acids. V lost 4 bases and J lost 7; bases outside the gene matches: 3. The CDR3 DNA sequence: TGCGCCAGCAGCCTCGGGACTAGCGGGAATGAGCAGTTCTTC. As protein: CASSLGTSGNEQFF.

V is TRBV6-5 and J is TRBJ2-7; 13 bases fit TRBD2. From germline, CDR1 is MNHEY and CDR2 SVGAGI. Trimming at V came to 6 bases and at J to 6 bases, leaving 8 bases not matched to a gene. The CDR3 is 15 residues long. For the CDR3, the DNA is TGTGCCAGCAGACAACTAGCGGGAGGGCGCGTCGAGCAGTACTTC. Encoded protein: CASRQLAGGRVEQYF.

This clone was counted only a few times. This rearrangement joins TRBV4-3 to TRBJ2-3; perhaps TRBD2 as D (6 bases). V was cut by 1 base and J by 5 bases, with 10 bases left in between. Germline V gene lookup returns CDR1 LGHNA and CDR2 YSLEER. This CDR3 region has 14 residues. CDR3 protein: CASSQAGEGDTQYF. The CDR3 DNA follows: TGCGCCAGCAGCCAAGCGGGAGAGGGAGATACGCAGTATTTT.

CDR3 loop: CASSRVGETQYF. The CDR3 DNA follows: TGTGCCAGCAGCCGTGTTGGGGAGACCCAGTACTTC. This rearrangement joins TRBV7-3 to TRBJ2-5; D call uncertain. The germline V gene has CDR1 SGHTA and CDR2 FQGTGA. V was trimmed by 5 bases and J by 5 bases, leaving 9 bases between them. The CDR3 has 12 amino acids.

This clone was recorded a few times. This chain uses TRBV11-2 with TRBJ2-7; the match to TRBD2 covers 8 bases. The ends lost 4 bases at V and 7 bases at J; junction bases unmatched: 12. The germline CDR1 and CDR2 sequences are SGHAT and FQNNGV. This CDR3 is built from 15 residues. In nucleotides, the CDR3 is TGTGCCAGCAGCTCCTTCCCGGGAGGGACGAGGGAGCAGTACTTC. Protein sequence: CASSSFPGGTREQYF.

The chain has TRBV6-1 and TRBJ2-3, with D uncertain. The CDR3 consists of 13 residues. Germline V gene lookup returns CDR1 MNHNS and CDR2 SASEGT. V dropped 7 bases and J dropped 0 bases, with 8 bases sitting between them. The CDR3 DNA follows: TGTGCCAGCATTTTGTCTAGCACAGATACGCAGTATTTT. Its translation is CASILSSTDTQYF.

The V call is TRBV6-1, the J call TRBJ2-7; D is unresolved. V was cut by 2 bases and J by 5 bases, with 7 bases left in between. Germline V CDR1 and CDR2: MNHNS, SASEGT. The CDR3 contains 12 residues. The CDR3 protein is CASSENTHEQYF. CDR3 bases: TGTGCCAGCAGTGAAAACACCCACGAGCAGTACTTC.

V gene TRBV5-4 combines with J gene TRBJ1-1, with D unresolved. Trimming left V 3 bases short and J 0 bases short, with 12 bases between. The V gene's germline CDR1 is SGHNT and CDR2 YYREEE (reference sequence). The length of the CDR3 is 15 residues. Here the CDR3 DNA reads TGTGCCAGCAGCTCCCGAAGCCCGGTGAACACTGAAGCTTTCTTT. Translation gives CASSSRSPVNTEAFF.

CDR3 residues: CASSRGQGANTGELFF. CDR3 DNA sequence: TGTGCCAGCAGCCGGGGACAGGGGGCGAACACCGGGGAGCTGTTTTTT. This chain uses TRBV11-3 with TRBJ2-2; 11 bases align to TRBD1. The CDR3 extends over 16 amino acids. CDR1 is SGHNT and CDR2 is YENEEA in the germline V gene. After removal of 5 bases from V and 0 bases from J, the junction contained 2 bases not matched to a gene. The full variable domain, with the rest looked up from reference TRBV11-3 and TRBJ2-2, is EAGVVQSPRYKIIEKKQPVAFWCNPISGHNTLYWYLQNLGQGPELLIRYENEEAVDDSQLPKDRFSAERLKGVDSTLKIQPAELGDSAVYLCASSRGQGANTGELFFGEGSRLTVL.

CDR3 sequence: CASSSRGGGNEQFF. In nucleotides, the CDR3 is TGTGCCAGCAGCTCCCGGGGGGGTGGCAATGAGCAGTTCTTC. V is TRBV11-3 and J is TRBJ2-1, with TRBD2 matching 8 bases. The CDR3 contains 14 residues. The junction had 5 bases not matched to a gene; V was cut back by 4 bases and J by 6 bases. CDR1 SGHNT and CDR2 YENEEA come from the germline V gene. Looking up the rest from reference TRBV11-3 and TRBJ2-1 gives the full variable domain: EAGVVQSPRYKIIEKKQPVAFWCNPISGHNTLYWYLQNLGQGPELLIRYENEEAVDDSQLPKDRFSAERLKGVDSTLKIQPAELGDSAVYLCASSSRGGGNEQFFGPGTRLTVL.

The rearrangement uses TRBV30 and TRBJ1-1; maybe TRBD1 (5 bases). V was cut by 1 base and J by 4 bases, with 10 bases left in between. In germline, CDR1 is GTSNPN, CDR2 SVGIG (reference sequence). This CDR3 comprises 13 residues. In DNA, the CDR3 is TGTGCCTGGAGTGAGCAGGGACCCACTGAAGCTTTCTTT. The encoded protein is CAWSEQGPTEAFF.

V and J are TRBV5-1 and TRBJ2-2; D remains ambiguous. The V end lost 0 bases, the J end lost 6 bases, and 6 bases lay between the germline ends. The germline gives CDR1 SGHRS, CDR2 YFSETQ. This CDR3 has 13 amino acids. DNA for the CDR3: TGCGCCAGCAGCTTGGACGGGTCCGGGGAGCTGTTTTTT. This encodes CASSLDGSGELFF. Full variable domain (remainder filled in from reference TRBV5-1 and TRBJ2-2): KAGVTQTPRYLIKTRGQQVTLSCSPISGHRSVSWYQQTPGQGLQFLFEYFSETQRNKGNFPGRFSGRQFSNSRSEMNVSTLELGDSALYLCASSLDGSGELFFGEGSRLTVL.

The J gene is TRBJ2-7, the V gene TRBV5-6; no reliable D call. Germline V lookup: CDR1 SGHDT, CDR2 YYEEEE. V was cut by 1 base and J by 2 bases, with 13 bases left in between. The CDR3 runs to 15 residues. CDR3 in amino acids: CASSLSAAIAYEQYF. The DNA of the CDR3 is TGTGCCAGCAGCTTGTCGGCGGCGATAGCCTACGAGCAGTACTTC.

The chain joins TRBV28 to TRBJ2-4; perhaps TRBD2 as D (6 bases). This CDR3 comprises 15 residues. Germline CDR1 and CDR2: MDHEN and SYDVKM. V lost 1 base, J lost 1 base, and 8 bases lay in between. The CDR3 sequence is CASSLFGGAKNIQYF. The DNA for the CDR3 is TGTGCCAGCAGTTTATTTGGAGGGGCCAAAAACATTCAGTACTTC. Full variable domain (remainder filled in from reference TRBV28 and TRBJ2-4): DVKVTQSSRYLVKRTGEKVFLECVQDMDHENMFWYRQDPGLGLRLIYFSYDVKMKEKGDIPEGYSVSREKKERFSLILESASTNQTSMYLCASSLFGGAKNIQYFGAGTRLSVL.

This clone was picked up one time. The J gene is TRBJ2-3, the V gene TRBV7-9; TRBD2 agrees at 9 bases. The germline V gene has CDR1 SEHNR and CDR2 FQNEAQ (reference sequence). The CDR3 is 13 amino acids. With 11 bases clipped from V and 3 bases from J, the junction kept 6 bases outside the gene matches. The CDR3 sequence: CALVAGVTDTQYF. The CDR3 DNA follows: TGTGCCTTGGTAGCGGGAGTGACAGATACGCAGTATTTT.

The J gene is TRBJ2-5, the V gene TRBV6-4; D possibly corresponds to TRBD1 (5 bases). With 10 bases removed from V and 5 bases from J, the gap between germline ends came to 17 bases. CDR3 length: 13 amino acids. Germline V CDR1 and CDR2: MRHNA, SNTAGT. The CDR3 loop reads CATSVGAGETQYF. CDR3 nucleotide sequence: TGTGCCACCTCGGTAGGGGCAGGGGAGACCCAGTACTTC.

This sequence joins TRBV11-3 and TRBJ2-3; 8 bases line up with TRBD2. The CDR3 is 16 residues long. V shed 7 bases, J shed 3 bases, and the junction held 12 bases outside the gene matches. CDR1 SGHNT and CDR2 YENEEA come from the germline V gene. In DNA, the CDR3 is TGTGCCAGCACCTTCGGGGGGGGAATCGATACAGATACGCAGTATTTT. Translated: CASTFGGGIDTDTQYF.

The rearrangement joins TRBV6-1 to TRBJ2-5; D might be TRBD2 (5 bases). The length of the CDR3 is 14 residues. Germline V gene sequence: CDR1 MNHNS, CDR2 SASEGT. V was pared by 8 bases and J by 3 bases, with 16 bases between. The CDR3 protein is CASQPGLGKETQYF. The CDR3 coding sequence is TGTGCCAGCCAACCCGGACTGGGGAAAGAGACCCAGTACTTC.

The chain links TRBV30 to TRBJ2-7; 8 bases are shared with TRBD1. V lost 3 bases and J lost 5; bases outside the gene matches: 6. CDR1 is GTSNPN and CDR2 is SVGIG in the germline V gene (reference sequence). This CDR3 spans 13 amino acids. CDR3 sequence: CAWRGDRGHEQYF. In DNA form, the CDR3 reads TGTGCCTGGAGGGGAGACAGGGGCCACGAGCAGTACTTC. The entire variable domain, with the rest obtained from reference TRBV30 and TRBJ2-7, is as follows: SQTIHQWPATLVQPVGSPLSLECTVEGTSNPNLYWYRQAAGRGLQLLFYSVGIGQISSEVPQNLSASRPQDRQFILSSKKLLLSDSGFYLCAWRGDRGHEQYFGPGTRLTVT.

The rearrangement links TRBV7-6 to TRBJ2-7; TRBD2 agrees at 9 bases. The CDR3 runs to 16 residues. The germline V gene encodes CDR1 SGHVS and CDR2 FNYEAQ. V shed 2 bases, J shed 11 bases, and the junction held 16 bases outside the gene matches. The CDR3 DNA follows: TGTGCCAGCAGCTTAACCCAAGCCGGGGCGGGGGGGAAAAAGTACTTC. Encoded protein: CASSLTQAGAGGKKYF.